The 7 T cell receptor beta chains below come from one sample, sequenced in a study of T cells after posttransplantation cyclophosphamide. Profiling relied on immunoSEQ multiplex PCR, and the TCRdb table lists in-frame clones only, not all of them. Of some 52,000 clones in the sample, around 84% were seen once. The sequencing input was PBMCs. The receptors derive from a man aged 30 to 45 with a blood cancer, CMV-positive, and with a related stem cell donor.

DNA for the CDR3: TGTGCCAGCAGCTCCGGGACAGTCTACGAGCAGTACTTC. It codes for CASSSGTVYEQYF. The chain joins TRBV11-2 to TRBJ2-7; 7 nucleotides line up with TRBD1. The CDR3 is 13 amino acids. From germline, CDR1 is SGHAT and CDR2 FQNNGV. V gave up 4 bases and J gave up 3 bases; unmatched junction bases: 3.

This clone was found once. Sequence at one end of the junction differs from germline and may be a read error. The chain recombines TRBV7-7 with TRBJ2-5; 11 bases match TRBD2. The CDR3 runs 15 residues. Germline loops: CDR1 SSHAT, CDR2 FNYEAQ (reference sequence). The CDR3 here is CASSLLAGDGETQYF. Written as DNA, the CDR3 is TGTGCTAGCAGCCTACTAGCGGGAGATGGAGAGACCCAGTACTTC.

The chain couples TRBV9 to TRBJ2-4; no firm D call. V lost 5 bases and J 0 bases, leaving 9 bases between the germline ends. The germline CDR1 and CDR2 sequences are SGDLS and YYNGEE. CDR3 length: 14 residues. The CDR3 DNA sequence: TGTGCCAGCAGACCTCAACTAGCCAAAAACATTCAGTACTTC. Its protein product is CASRPQLAKNIQYF.

This chain uses TRBV29-1 with TRBJ1-3; D unclear. This CDR3 comprises 14 residues. V was cut by 5 bases and J by 1 base, with 12 bases left in between. Germline V gene sequence: CDR1 SQVTM, CDR2 ANQGSEA. The CDR3 loop is CSVLQVESGNTIYF. The CDR3 nucleotides are TGCAGCGTTTTGCAAGTGGAGTCTGGAAACACCATATATTTT.

The rearrangement links TRBV5-4 to TRBJ2-7, with a possible D match to TRBD2 (6 bases). The CDR3 is 15 residues long. Germline V gives CDR1 SGHNT, CDR2 YYREEE (reference sequence). Deletions cut 0 bases from V and 3 bases from J, with 13 bases between. CDR3 sequence: CASSLGVADFYEQYF. CDR3 coding DNA: TGTGCCAGCAGCTTGGGGGTAGCGGACTTCTACGAGCAGTACTTC.

The rearrangement uses TRBV7-9 and TRBJ2-2; a weak D match, TRBD2 (6 bases). CDR3 length: 16 amino acids. Germline V gene lookup returns CDR1 SEHNR and CDR2 FQNEAQ (reference sequence). Trimming shortened V by 5 bases and J by 2 bases, and 15 bases separated the two germline ends. Here the CDR3 DNA reads TGTGCCAGCAGCCCCAGAGGAGGGGTCAACACCGGGGAGCTGTTTTTT. Translating it yields CASSPRGGVNTGELFF.

The chain has TRBV28 and TRBJ2-7, with 8 bases matching TRBD1. The CDR3 covers 15 residues. V dropped 6 bases and J dropped 7; count of bases not matched to a gene: 14. The germline V gene encodes CDR1 MDHEN and CDR2 SYDVKM. CDR3 sequence (DNA): TGTGCCAGCAGCCGCATCACGGACAGGGTAAAAGAGCAGTACTTC. Its protein product is CASSRITDRVKEQYF.